This entry describes one T cell receptor (beta chain). Its target antigen remains unknown. Base qualities are not at hand, and no much larger clone is one base apart. This specimen's time point label, per the study, means: baseline before first vaccination. The vaccinee samples were drawn from two UK trials, COV001 and COV002, one of which was a single-blind randomized controlled phase 2/3 trial testing AZD1222 (ChAdOx1 nCoV-19) in healthy adults. For TCRbeta chain sequencing, PBMC samples from trial participants were taken at day 0 and at day 28 after the second dose. The CDR3 regions of human TCRbeta chains were subjected to immunosequencing. Processing in the source paper ran as follows. Repertoire TCRs were checked for matches against a reference library of SARS-CoV-2-specific TCRs that had been generated using the MIRA antigen-specificity platform. Breadth was defined as the fraction of unique TCRs that were SARS-CoV-2-associated. Depth was defined as the fraction of total T cells that were SARS-CoV-2-associated. Using the MIRA data, each spike-specific TCR was mapped to the spike region that the TCR reacts to and placed in a CD4 or CD8 class. Log10-transformed breadth and depth values were compared by one-way ANOVA with Sidak's multiple comparisons tests. Here the immuneACCESS table is served through TCRdb, limited to in-frame sequences with V and J called. Missing clones are a known gap in these copies; in checked studies unresolved V genes cover under half, and the rest lacks a known reason. From that table come the V and J calls and clone size; the DNA was used to work out D and trimming. Present in this sample are 130,000 to 150,000 clones, less than 95% of which were seen just once. The top ten constitute roughly 2.8% of the sample.

These data come from a study of T cell responses to AZD1222 COVID-19 vaccine listed by TCRdb under 2021. With regard to the full study: AZD1222 recipients whose second dose came at about 4 weeks and those whose second dose came at about 12 weeks were combined into one group, since spike-specific TCR depth and breadth did not differ between the two schedules. TCR sequencing was performed for about 240 trial participants, of whom some 200 were given two doses of AZD1222 and roughly 25 were given two doses of MenACWY control vaccine. Trial participants were enrolled into age subgroups of 18-55, 56-69 and 70-plus years, which contained roughly 150, 30 and 60 TCR-sequenced participants, respectively. Study-level results and caveats: Because no day 14 peak-response samples were available, the repertoires could be characterized only after the peak T cell response. Conclusions about previously exposed vaccinees are limited, since just a handful of AZD1222 recipients were seropositive for SARS-CoV-2 at baseline. Epitopes outside the regions mutated in the B.1.351 and B.1.1.7 variants were reportedly recognized by nearly half of the unique spike-specific TCRs. Participants were mostly white British and included more females than males, and it was suggested by the authors that clonal diversity may have been underestimated. The whole spike protein was spanned by vaccine-associated CD4 TCRs, and dominant responses were seen in regions 160-218 and 743-854. In the small 56-69-year group, the increase in depth fell short of significance, most likely because of low power. A significant rise in spike-specific TCR breadth and depth was observed after two AZD1222 doses relative to day 0 and relative to MenACWY recipients.

CDR1 and CDR2 are drawn from the germline V gene: SGHAT, FQNNGV. There are 14 amino acids in the CDR3, from cysteine to phenylalanine inclusive. Left in the record is the CDR3 DNA by itself, 42 bases read in frame from the first base. V and J lose 0 bases and 5 bases, and a span of 10 bases separates them. This clonotype originated in an adult in good health. The chain was built from TRBV11-2 and TRBJ1-2, with no reliable assignment of the D segment. This specimen consisted of peripheral blood, obtained on day 0 of AZD1222 vaccination. In nucleotide form, the sequence is TGTGCCAGCAGCTTAGATACCGGGAGGTATGGCTACACCTTC. The translation is CASSLDTGRYGYTF. With all but the CDR3 taken from the reference TRBV11-2 and TRBJ1-2 genes, the full variable domain is: EAGVAQSPRYKIIEKRQSVAFWCNPISGHATLYWYQQILGQGPKLLIQFQNNGVVDDSQLPKDRFSAERLKGVDSTLKIQPAKLEDSAVYLCASSLDTGRYGYTFGSGTRLTVV.